This T cell receptor beta chain was sequenced for a study of shared clonotypes between healthy human individuals. Only in-frame clones appear in the TCRdb table, and some are missing; sequencing was by immunoSEQ multiplex PCR. The data show some 2.1 million clones, about 95% seen once. This CDR3 region has 14 residues. Germline V gives CDR1 SGHKS, CDR2 YYEKEE (reference sequence). Trimming took 2 bases from V and 10 from J, leaving 13 bases between them. Naive CD8 cells, CD45RO-negative and positively selected for CCR7, excluded terminally differentiated effector memory CD45RA+ cells. Sequenced material: naive CD8+ T cells sorted from blood. The V call is TRBV5-5, the J call TRBJ1-6; weak D call: TRBD1 (5 bases). The receptor was derived from a man aged 18-30 years in good health. CDR3 amino acids: CASSFGTETSPLHF. CDR3 coding DNA: TGTGCCAGCAGCTTTGGGACGGAGACGTCACCCCTCCACTTT. The whole variable domain, filled in from reference TRBV5-5 and TRBJ1-6, reads DAGVTQSPTHLIKTRGQQVTLRCSPISGHKSVSWYQQVLGQGPQFIFQYYEKEERGRGNFPDRFSARQFPNYSSELNVNALLLGDSALYLCASSFGTETSPLHFGNGTRLTVT.